This T cell receptor beta chain originates from a study of cytomegalovirus exposure and HLA in healthy donors. The CDR3 covers 13 residues. The V gene's germline CDR1 is GTSNPN and CDR2 SVGIG (reference sequence). Trimming cost V 1 base and J 5 bases, with 9 bases left between them. In the PCR, 60 Vbeta and 13 Jbeta primers were used. Generated by immunoSEQ multiplex PCR, the TCRdb table keeps only in-frame clones and is missing some. This table has some 160,000 clones, over 70% appearing once. The chain joins TRBV30 to TRBJ1-5; TRBD1 might be the D (5 bases). The sequencing sample was made of PBMCs. The source of this sequence is a woman in her forties in good health and CMV-seronegative. CDR3 bases: TGTGCCTGGAGTGCCCGACAGCATCAGCCCCAGCATTTT. As protein: CAWSARQHQPQHF. Complete variable domain (other parts from reference TRBV30 and TRBJ1-5): SQTIHQWPATLVQPVGSPLSLECTVEGTSNPNLYWYRQAAGRGLQLLFYSVGIGQISSEVPQNLSASRPQDRQFILSSKKLLLSDSGFYLCAWSARQHQPQHFGDGTRLSIL.